One and the same sample provided the 16 T cell receptor beta chains below, sequenced in a study of blood T cell repertoires in COVID-19. Produced via immunoSEQ multiplex PCR; TCRdb's table is partial and in-frame only. This sample has fewer than 250,000 clones, with around 82% found just once. Sample: peripheral blood. The receptors here all came from a woman aged 50 to 65 with acute or convalescent COVID-19.

The gene calls are TRBV28 and TRBJ1-5, with a tentative D call TRBD1 (6 bases). Trimming removed 6 bases from V and 2 bases from J, with 11 bases in between. Per the germline V gene, CDR1 is MDHEN and CDR2 is SYDVKM. The CDR3 is 14 residues long. The CDR3 nucleotides read TGTGCCAGCAGCAGGGGTTGGGGCAATCAGCCCCAGCATTTT. Translating gives CASSRGWGNQPQHF.

This chain uses TRBV6-5 with TRBJ2-1, with TRBD1 identical over 8 bases. This CDR3 region has 12 residues. Germline assignment: CDR1 MNHEY and CDR2 SVGAGI. Germline trimming cut 6 bases from V and 15 bases from J; bases unmatched to any gene: 10. CDR3 sequence (DNA): TGTGCCAGCAGCTACCAGGGACAGGAGAGGTTCTTC. It specifies CASSYQGQERFF.

J is TRBJ2-7 and V is TRBV5-1; 9 nucleotides match TRBD2. Germline lookup yields CDR1 SGHRS and CDR2 YFSETQ. Germline trimming cut 8 bases from V and 1 base from J; bases unmatched to any gene: 4. The CDR3 spans 13 residues. The CDR3 protein is CASSSGMSYEQYF. CDR3 nucleotides: TGCGCCAGTTCTAGCGGGATGTCCTACGAGCAGTACTTC. Combining the CDR3 with reference TRBV5-1 and TRBJ2-7 gives the whole variable domain KAGVTQTPRYLIKTRGQQVTLSCSPISGHRSVSWYQQTPGQGLQFLFEYFSETQRNKGNFPGRFSGRQFSNSRSEMNVSTLELGDSALYLCASSSGMSYEQYFGPGTRLTVT.

The gene calls are TRBV19 and TRBJ1-5, with TRBD1 matching over 7 bases. Germline V gene sequence: CDR1 LNHDA, CDR2 SQIVND (reference sequence). The trim removed 4 bases at V and 4 bases at J, leaving 7 bases unmatched. The CDR3 spans 15 residues. CDR3 coding DNA: TGTGCCAGTAGTACACCGGGACAGCTTAATCAGCCCCAGCATTTT. Its protein product is CASSTPGQLNQPQHF.

The chain combines TRBV6-5 with TRBJ2-7, with 8 bases identical to TRBD1. The CDR3 is made up of 15 amino acids. The trim removed 8 bases at V and 4 bases at J, leaving 13 bases unmatched. Per germline, CDR1 MNHEY and CDR2 SVGAGI. CDR3 sequence: CASVQEAGGGYEQYF. Written as DNA, the CDR3 is TGTGCCAGCGTTCAAGAGGCAGGGGGCGGTTACGAGCAGTACTTC.

V usage is TRBV6-6 and J usage is TRBJ2-1, with a possible D match to TRBD1 (6 bases). This CDR3 comprises 12 residues. Germline V gives CDR1 MNHNY, CDR2 SVGAGI (reference sequence). CDR3 coding DNA: TGTGCTTGCGGACAGTTCTACAATGAGCAGTTCTTC. Translation: CACGQFYNEQFF.

The genes are TRBV29-1 and TRBJ2-2; D remains ambiguous. V shed 2 bases and J shed 4 bases, with 11 bases lying between them. Germline assignment: CDR1 SQVTM and CDR2 ANQGSEA. This CDR3 region has 14 residues. CDR3 in DNA: TGCAGCGTTGAATTCGCCAGATCCACCGGGGAGCTGTTTTTT. Amino acid sequence: CSVEFARSTGELFF.

This clone was seen only a few times. The V gene is TRBV7-2, the J gene TRBJ1-5; maybe TRBD1 (6 bases). V lost 1 base to trimming and J lost 7 bases, with 14 bases between them. Germline CDR1 SGHTA, CDR2 FQGNSA. The CDR3 has 15 amino acids. In DNA, the CDR3 is TGTGCCAGCAGCTTAGGGTCAGGGGCAGGGCAGCCCCAGCATTTT. This sequence encodes CASSLGSGAGQPQHF. Using reference TRBV7-2 and TRBJ1-5 for the parts outside the CDR3, the full variable domain is GAGVSQSPSNKVTEKGKDVELRCDPISGHTALYWYRQSLGQGLEFLIYFQGNSAPDKSGLPSDRFSAERTGGSVSTLTIQRTQQEDSAVYLCASSLGSGAGQPQHFGDGTRLSIL.

The V gene is TRBV7-9, the J gene TRBJ1-3; 10 nucleotides match TRBD1. The germline CDR1 and CDR2 sequences are SEHNR and FQNEAQ (reference sequence). Trimming cost V 5 bases and J 0 bases; bases outside gene matches: 10. The CDR3 spans 18 residues. CDR3 sequence: CASSRAGQGIRSGNTIYF. CDR3 bases: TGTGCCAGCAGCAGGGCGGGACAGGGGATCCGCTCTGGAAACACCATATATTTT.

The chain recombines TRBV5-4 with TRBJ2-1; a weak D match, TRBD2 (6 bases). CDR1 is SGHNT, CDR2 YYREEE, per germline (reference sequence). The CDR3 sequence is 17 residues long. V was trimmed by 4 bases and J by 8 bases, leaving 25 bases between them. CDR3 sequence: CASSPAPPGNGRDEQFF. CDR3 nucleotide sequence: TGTGCCAGCAGCCCGGCGCCCCCAGGGAACGGGAGAGATGAGCAGTTCTTC.

This sequence joins TRBV27 and TRBJ2-1; no firm D call. V was shortened by 0 bases and J by 3 bases, with 9 bases between the two germline ends. Germline loops: CDR1 MNHEY, CDR2 SMNVEV (reference sequence). CDR3 length: 15 residues. The CDR3 DNA is TGTGCCAGCAGTTTATCCCTGCCCAGCTACAATGAGCAGTTCTTC. This encodes CASSLSLPSYNEQFF.

The chain carries TRBV7-8 and TRBJ2-3; no definite D call. Germline CDR1 and CDR2: SGHVS and FQNEAQ. V lost 3 bases and J lost 4, with 14 bases in between. The CDR3 contains 15 residues. CDR3 protein: CASSFRQILADTQYF. The CDR3 DNA follows: TGTGCCAGCAGCTTCAGGCAGATCTTGGCAGATACGCAGTATTTT. The whole variable domain, remainder taken from reference TRBV7-8 and TRBJ2-3, is GAGVSQSPRYKVAKRGQDVALRCDPISGHVSLFWYQQALGQGPEFLTYFQNEAQLDKSGLPSDRFFAERPEGSVSTLKIQRTQQEDSAVYLCASSFRQILADTQYFGPGTRLTVL.

The rearrangement uses TRBV25-1 and TRBJ1-1; D unresolved. This CDR3 comprises 13 residues. Trimming stripped 3 bases from V and 11 bases from J, with 16 bases between. Germline-derived CDR1 and CDR2 are MGHDK and SYGVNS. The CDR3 spells CASSDQGLQGAFF. DNA for the CDR3: TGTGCCAGCAGTGATCAAGGACTGCAAGGGGCTTTCTTT.

The sample holds one count of this clone. The chain joins TRBV5-6 to TRBJ1-1, with a tentative D call TRBD1 (6 bases). Trimming took off 3 bases at V and 1 base at J, with 19 bases between the two ends. The CDR3 loop spans 17 amino acids. Germline V gives CDR1 SGHDT, CDR2 YYEEEE. CDR3 nucleotide sequence: TGTGCCAGCAGCTCATTCTTCACAGGGCTTCGGAACACTGAAGCTTTCTTT. Its protein product is CASSSFFTGLRNTEAFF.

This clone was recorded once. V and J are TRBV7-6 and TRBJ1-1; 9 bases are shared with TRBD1. J lost 4 bases, V lost 5 bases, and 14 bases had no gene match. Germline CDR1 is SGHVS and CDR2 is FNYEAQ. The length of the CDR3 is 17 residues. CDR3 residues: CASSMHPGTGMVTEAFF. CDR3 bases: TGTGCCAGCAGCATGCACCCCGGGACAGGGATGGTCACTGAAGCTTTCTTT.

V is TRBV29-1 and J is TRBJ2-2; TRBD1 agrees at 7 bases. This CDR3 is 15 amino acids long. Germline assignment: CDR1 SQVTM and CDR2 ANQGSEA. J was trimmed by 5 bases and V by 7 bases; bases with no gene match: 13. The DNA for the CDR3 is TGCAGCGCACAACCAGCGACAGGGAAAACCGGGGAGCTGTTTTTT. Translating gives CSAQPATGKTGELFF.